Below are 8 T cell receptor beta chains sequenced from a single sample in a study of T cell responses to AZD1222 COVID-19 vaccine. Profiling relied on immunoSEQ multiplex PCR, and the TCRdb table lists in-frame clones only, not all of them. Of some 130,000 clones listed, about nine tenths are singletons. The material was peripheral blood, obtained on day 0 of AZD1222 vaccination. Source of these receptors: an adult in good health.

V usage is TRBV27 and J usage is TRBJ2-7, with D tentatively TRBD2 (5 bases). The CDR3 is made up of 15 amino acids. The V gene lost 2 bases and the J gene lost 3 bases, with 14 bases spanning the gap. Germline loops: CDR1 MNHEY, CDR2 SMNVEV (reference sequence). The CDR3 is CASSLEGSSYYEQYF. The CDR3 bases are TGTGCCAGCAGTTTAGAGGGTAGCTCCTACTACGAGCAGTACTTC.

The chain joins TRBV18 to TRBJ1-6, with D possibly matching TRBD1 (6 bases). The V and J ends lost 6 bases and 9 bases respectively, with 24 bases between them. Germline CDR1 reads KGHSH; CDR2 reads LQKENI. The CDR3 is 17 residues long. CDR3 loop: CASSFAGTTKLGSPLHF. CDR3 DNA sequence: TGTGCCAGCTCCTTCGCCGGGACAACCAAATTGGGTTCACCCCTCCACTTT.

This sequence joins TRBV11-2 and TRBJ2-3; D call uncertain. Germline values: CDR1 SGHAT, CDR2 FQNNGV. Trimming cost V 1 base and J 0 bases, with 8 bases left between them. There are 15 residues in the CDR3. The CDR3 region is CASSLVLSSTDTQYF. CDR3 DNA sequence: TGTGCCAGCAGCTTAGTTCTCAGCAGCACAGATACGCAGTATTTT. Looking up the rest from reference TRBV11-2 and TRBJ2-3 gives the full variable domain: EAGVAQSPRYKIIEKRQSVAFWCNPISGHATLYWYQQILGQGPKLLIQFQNNGVVDDSQLPKDRFSAERLKGVDSTLKIQPAKLEDSAVYLCASSLVLSSTDTQYFGPGTRLTVL.

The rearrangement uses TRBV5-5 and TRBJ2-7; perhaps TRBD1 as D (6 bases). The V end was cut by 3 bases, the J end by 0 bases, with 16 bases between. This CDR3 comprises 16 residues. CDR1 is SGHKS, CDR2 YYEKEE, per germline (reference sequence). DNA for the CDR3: TGTGCCAGCAGCTCTTGGGGGCAGGCATTCTCCTACGAGCAGTACTTC. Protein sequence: CASSSWGQAFSYEQYF.

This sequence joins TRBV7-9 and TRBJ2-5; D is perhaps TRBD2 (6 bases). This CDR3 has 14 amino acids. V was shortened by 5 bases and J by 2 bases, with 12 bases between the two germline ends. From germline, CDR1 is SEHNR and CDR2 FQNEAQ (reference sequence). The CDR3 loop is CASSAGRTQETQYF. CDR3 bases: TGTGCCAGCAGCGCGGGGAGGACTCAAGAGACCCAGTACTTC.

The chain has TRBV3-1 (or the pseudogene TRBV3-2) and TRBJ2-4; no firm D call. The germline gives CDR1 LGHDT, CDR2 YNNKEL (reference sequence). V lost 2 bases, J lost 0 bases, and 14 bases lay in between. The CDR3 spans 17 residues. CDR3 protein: CASSQTGLTLAKNIQYF. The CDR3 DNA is TGTGCCAGCAGCCAAACTGGATTAACCTTAGCCAAAAACATTCAGTACTTC.

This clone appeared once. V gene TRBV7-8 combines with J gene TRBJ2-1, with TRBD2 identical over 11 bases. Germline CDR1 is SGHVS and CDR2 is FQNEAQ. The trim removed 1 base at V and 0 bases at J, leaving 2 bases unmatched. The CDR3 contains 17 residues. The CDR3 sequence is CASSLGLAGGSYNEQFF. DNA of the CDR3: TGTGCCAGCAGCTTAGGTCTAGCGGGGGGCTCCTACAATGAGCAGTTCTTC.

The CDR3: CASSLGGATNEKLFF. As DNA, the CDR3 is TGTGCCAGCAGCTTAGGCGGCGCAACTAATGAAAAACTGTTTTTT. The chain links TRBV11-2 to TRBJ1-4; D remains unclear. The CDR3 has 15 amino acids. Germline CDR1 SGHAT, CDR2 FQNNGV. V dropped 1 base and J dropped 0 bases, with 6 bases sitting between them.